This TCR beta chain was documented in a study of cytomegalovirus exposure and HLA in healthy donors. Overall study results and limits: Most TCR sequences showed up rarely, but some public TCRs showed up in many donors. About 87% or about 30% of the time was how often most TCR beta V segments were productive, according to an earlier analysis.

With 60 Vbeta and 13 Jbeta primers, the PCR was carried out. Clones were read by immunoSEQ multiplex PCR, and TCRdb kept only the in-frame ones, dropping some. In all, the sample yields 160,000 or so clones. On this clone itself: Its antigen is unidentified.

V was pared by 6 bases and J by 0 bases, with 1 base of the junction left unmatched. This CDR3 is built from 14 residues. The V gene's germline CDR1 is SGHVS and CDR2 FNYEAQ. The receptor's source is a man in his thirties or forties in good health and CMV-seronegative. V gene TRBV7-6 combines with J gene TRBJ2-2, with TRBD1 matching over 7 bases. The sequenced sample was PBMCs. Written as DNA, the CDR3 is TGTGCCAGCAGGGGGACAGCGAACACCGGGGAGCTGTTTTTT. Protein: CASRGTANTGELFF.